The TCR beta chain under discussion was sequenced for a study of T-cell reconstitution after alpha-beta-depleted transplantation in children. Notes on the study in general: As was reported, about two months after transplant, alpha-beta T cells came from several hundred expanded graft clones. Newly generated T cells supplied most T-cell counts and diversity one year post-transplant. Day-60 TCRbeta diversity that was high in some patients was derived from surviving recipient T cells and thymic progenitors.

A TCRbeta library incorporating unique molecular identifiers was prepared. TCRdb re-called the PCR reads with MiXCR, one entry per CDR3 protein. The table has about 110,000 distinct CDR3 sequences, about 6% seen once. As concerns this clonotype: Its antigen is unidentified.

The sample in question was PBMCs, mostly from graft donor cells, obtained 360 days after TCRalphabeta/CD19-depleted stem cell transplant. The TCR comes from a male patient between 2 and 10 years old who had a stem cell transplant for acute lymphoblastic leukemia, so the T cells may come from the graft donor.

CDR3 amino acids: CASSQDSGGMTNTIYF. The DNA for the CDR3 is TGCGCCAGCAGCCAAGATTCCGGGGGCATGACAAACACCATATATTTT. The chain has TRBV4-3 and TRBJ1-3; a weak D match, TRBD1 (6 bases). The V end was cut by 0 bases, the J end by 6 bases, with 15 bases between. CDR3 length: 16 amino acids. Germline V gives CDR1 LGHNA, CDR2 YSLEER.